This record concerns one T cell receptor (beta chain) sequence. The data derive from a study of blood T cell repertoires in COVID-19. CDR1 is MNHEY and CDR2 is SVGAGI in the germline V gene. CDR3 length: 13 residues. Trimming left V 5 bases short and J 2 bases short, with 9 bases between. Original processing methods: How many nucleated cells were present was estimated from reference gene primer amplification. Repertoires were generated with immunoSEQ multiplex PCR, while TCRdb's copy carries only in-frame clones and drops some. That table gives V, J and clone size, and the DNA gave D and trimming. The repertoire consists of about 180,000 clones, with roughly 85% occurring once and the leading ten covering more than 7.5%.

The TCR sequence derives from a man aged 50 to 60 with active or convalescent COVID-19. The rearrangement joins TRBV6-5 to TRBJ2-5, with a possible D match to TRBD1 (6 bases). Sequenced: peripheral blood. CDR3 sequence: CASSIGQQETQYF. In nucleotides, the CDR3 is TGTGCCAGCAGTATTGGACAGCAAGAGACCCAGTACTTC.